The clone carrying this T cell receptor (beta chain) was picked up a small number of times. The CDR3 spans 14 residues. Germline loops: CDR1 SGHAT, CDR2 FQNNGV. The data were taken from a study of blood T cells in healthy people across ages. Sample-barcoded 5' priming and a J-beta primer mix drove a second PCR of about 7 to 12 cycles. TCRdb called the 5' RACE reads again in MiXCR, with one record for every CDR3 protein. The sample includes more than 500,000 distinct CDR3 sequences, 25% to 35% of them seen just once. This same sample was also taken into another study, of T cells of mothers and their children.

Sequencing used blood. The sequence came from a boy between 2 and 10 years old in good health. This chain connects TRBV11-2 to TRBJ2-5; a weak D match, TRBD2 (6 bases). The DNA end is a closer match to TRBJ2-7, so the J assignment may be wrong. Here the CDR3 reads CASSLRGLLYEQYF. For the CDR3, the DNA is TGTGCCAGCAGCTTACGGGGACTGCTCTACGAGCAGTACTTC.